A single sample gave rise to the 27 T cell receptor beta chains below, sequenced in a study of blood T cell repertoires in COVID-19. The data were produced by immunoSEQ multiplex PCR, yet TCRdb's version contains in-frame clones alone and is incomplete. The profile shows some 260,000 clones, about 91% of them singletons. The sample comprised peripheral blood. The receptors shown here come from a young woman with COVID-19, enrolled during active disease.

This rearrangement joins TRBV9 to TRBJ2-3; D is unresolved. Germline V lookup: CDR1 SGDLS, CDR2 YYNGEE. The CDR3 consists of 14 residues. V lost 0 bases, J lost 1 base, and 6 bases lay in between. The CDR3 DNA is TGTGCCAGCAGCGTAGCTCTAGGCACAGATACGCAGTATTTT. Translation: CASSVALGTDTQYF.

This clone occurred a few times. The J gene is TRBJ2-2, the V gene TRBV7-9, with no clear D. V lost 1 base, J lost 13 bases, and 16 bases lay in between. The CDR3 runs to 14 residues. Germline V CDR1 and CDR2: SEHNR, FQNEAQ (reference sequence). The CDR3 region has the DNA TGTGCCAGCAGCTTAGAACGAAGAGGTTTCGGGCTGTTTTTT. Protein product: CASSLERRGFGLFF.

J is TRBJ2-2 and V is TRBV7-2, with TRBD1 as a possible D gene (5 bases). The germline V and J ends were trimmed by 3 bases and 1 base, with 6 bases remaining between them. This CDR3 comprises 14 residues. Germline V gene lookup returns CDR1 SGHTA and CDR2 FQGNSA. In nucleotides, the CDR3 is TGTGCCAGCAGCTTCGGACAGAACACCGGGGAGCTGTTTTTT. Its protein is CASSFGQNTGELFF.

CDR3 DNA: TGTGCCATCAGTCGTGAGATCCACACTGAAGCTTTCTTT. Its protein is CAISREIHTEAFF. The chain uses TRBV10-3 and TRBJ1-1, with D unclear. Germline V gene data show CDR1 as ENHRY and CDR2 as SYGVKD. The CDR3 is 13 residues long. V was cut by 5 bases and J by 3 bases, with 10 bases left in between.

This chain joins TRBV27 and TRBJ2-7; 10 bases line up with TRBD2. CDR1 and CDR2 (germline): MNHEY, SMNVEV (reference sequence). This CDR3 contains 18 residues. V was clipped by 5 bases and J by 1 base; unmatched bases: 14. CDR3 protein: CASSRNGLAGAKSYEQYF. The CDR3, as DNA: TGTGCCAGCAGTCGCAACGGGCTAGCGGGGGCGAAGTCCTACGAGCAGTACTTC.

The genes are TRBV7-2 and TRBJ2-5; the D gene is possibly TRBD2 (7 bases). The V gene lost 5 bases and the J gene lost 5 bases, with 18 bases spanning the gap. The CDR3 covers 15 residues. Germline V gene data show CDR1 as SGHTA and CDR2 as FQGNSA. The CDR3 region has the DNA TGTGCCAGCAGCACTCGGGGGGCTTCTGGGGAGACCCAGTACTTC. Protein: CASSTRGASGETQYF.

This clone showed up just a few times. CDR3 bases: TGTGCCAGCAGCAACCGGCGGGGGGAAAAACTGTTTTTT. This codes for CASSNRRGEKLFF. The chain joins TRBV7-2 to TRBJ1-4; maybe TRBD1 (5 bases). CDR3 length equals 13 residues. With 5 bases removed from V and 8 bases from J, the gap between germline ends came to 12 bases. Germline CDR1 is SGHTA and CDR2 is FQGNSA.

The V call is TRBV19, the J call TRBJ2-3; 10 nucleotides align to TRBD1. CDR1 and CDR2 (germline): LNHDA, SQIVND (reference sequence). CDR3 length: 17 residues. J lost 2 bases, V lost 4 bases, and 9 bases had no gene match. The CDR3 nucleotides are TGTGCCAGTAGTAGCCCCGGGACAGGGGCTATCACAGATACGCAGTATTTT. Its translation: CASSSPGTGAITDTQYF.

The chain is built from TRBV13 and TRBJ2-4, with D perhaps matching TRBD2 (6 bases). V was cut by 0 bases and J by 9 bases, with 15 bases left in between. Germline values: CDR1 PRHDT, CDR2 FYEKMQ (reference sequence). The CDR3 is 15 amino acids. For the CDR3, the DNA is TGTGCCAGCAGCTTAGGCCGGACTCCCGGGGGCATTCAGTACTTC. Amino acid sequence: CASSLGRTPGGIQYF. The complete variable domain, with remaining parts taken from reference TRBV13 and TRBJ2-4, reads AAGVIQSPRHLIKEKRETATLKCYPIPRHDTVYWYQQGPGQDPQFLISFYEKMQSDKGSIPDRFSAQQFSDYHSELNMSSLELGDSALYFCASSLGRTPGGIQYFGAGTRLSVL.

The chain couples TRBV24-1 to TRBJ2-5; no clear D gene. The CDR3 contains 13 residues. Trimming left V 6 bases short and J 7 bases short, with 14 bases between. Per germline, CDR1 KGHDR and CDR2 SFDVKD. CDR3 protein: CATSQASVGTQYF. The CDR3 DNA reads as TGTGCCACCAGTCAGGCTTCCGTAGGGACCCAGTACTTC.

The chain combines TRBV20-1 with TRBJ1-2; TRBD1 matches at 7 bases. Losses at the gene ends were 3 bases for V and 4 bases for J; bases not matched to a gene: 5. CDR1 and CDR2 (germline): DFQATT, SNEGSKA (reference sequence). The CDR3 runs 13 residues. The CDR3 nucleotides are TGCAGTGCTAGTGCCAGGGGGGCCTATGGCTACACCTTC. It encodes CSASARGAYGYTF.

This clone showed up just a few times. The rearrangement uses TRBV9 and TRBJ2-2; 13 bases fit TRBD2. The ends lost 4 bases at V and 4 bases at J; junction bases unmatched: 4. Per the germline V gene, CDR1 is SGDLS and CDR2 is YYNGEE. The CDR3 runs to 16 residues. In nucleotides, the CDR3 is TGTGCCAGCAGCACTAGCGGGAGGGCGGGCACCGGGGAGCTGTTTTTT. Protein product: CASSTSGRAGTGELFF. The complete variable domain, with remaining parts taken from reference TRBV9 and TRBJ2-2, reads DSGVTQTPKHLITATGQRVTLRCSPRSGDLSVYWYQQSLDQGLQFLIQYYNGEERAKGNILERFSAQQFPDLHSELNLSSLELGDSALYFCASSTSGRAGTGELFFGEGSRLTVL.

The gene calls are TRBV9 and TRBJ2-1, with 7 bases matching TRBD2. Germline CDR1 reads SGDLS; CDR2 reads YYNGEE. CDR3 size: 16 residues. Germline trimming cut 1 base from V and 4 bases from J; bases unmatched to any gene: 8. The CDR3 DNA is TGTGCCAGCAGCGTATCAACGAGCGGGACTTACAATGAGCAGTTCTTC. Translated: CASSVSTSGTYNEQFF.

This clone was observed a few times. Here the CDR3 reads CASSLSEGEQYF. CDR3 bases: TGTGCCAGCAGCTTGTCAGAGGGCGAGCAGTACTTC. The chain combines TRBV5-5 with TRBJ2-7; a weak D match, TRBD2 (5 bases). The germline V gene has CDR1 SGHKS and CDR2 YYEKEE (reference sequence). V gave up 1 base and J gave up 6 bases, with 8 bases separating them. The CDR3 is made up of 12 amino acids.

There are a few counts of this clone. J is TRBJ1-5 and V is TRBV7-9; 7 bases are shared with TRBD1. The V and J ends lost 4 bases and 6 bases, in that order; junction bases with no gene match: 12. This CDR3 region has 16 residues. Per the germline V gene, CDR1 is SEHNR and CDR2 is FQNEAQ (reference sequence). The CDR3 region has the DNA TGTGCCAGCAGCTACAGCGGGGGGGCAGGGGGTCAGCCCCAGCATTTT. It is translated as CASSYSGGAGGQPQHF. The full variable domain, its missing parts supplied by reference TRBV7-9 and TRBJ1-5, is DTGVSQNPRHKITKRGQNVTFRCDPISEHNRLYWYRQTLGQGPEFLTYFQNEAQLEKSRLLSDRFSAERPKGSFSTLEIQRTEQGDSAMYLCASSYSGGAGGQPQHFGDGTRLSIL.

The rearrangement uses TRBV12-3 or TRBV12-4 and TRBJ1-1; 9 bases are a match to TRBD1. The CDR3 has 13 residues. J gave up 11 bases and V 6 bases, and 10 bases lay outside the gene matches. The CDR3 nucleotides are TGTGCCAGCAGCCTGGACAGGGGCATGAAGGCTTTCTTT. Its protein product is CASSLDRGMKAFF.

This clone was counted a single time. V usage is TRBV5-5 and J usage is TRBJ2-3; tentatively, D is TRBD2 (7 bases). The CDR3 consists of 16 residues. V lost 1 base and J 3 bases, leaving 15 bases between the germline ends. Germline CDR1 reads SGHKS; CDR2 reads YYEKEE (reference sequence). The CDR3 nucleotides are TGTGCCAGCAGCTTGTGGGGCAGGGGAGGGACAGATACGCAGTATTTT. Protein sequence: CASSLWGRGGTDTQYF.

The CDR3 DNA sequence: TGTGCCAGCAGGGATAGCGGGGGGCTAATAACCAACAATGAGCAGTTCTTC. It translates to CASRDSGGLITNNEQFF. V is TRBV25-1 and J is TRBJ2-1, with 10 bases matching TRBD2. The J segment lost 5 bases and the V segment lost 6 bases, leaving 13 bases of the junction unmatched. Germline CDR1 reads MGHDK; CDR2 reads SYGVNS. CDR3 length: 17 amino acids.

The chain has TRBV4-1 and TRBJ2-3; D remains unclear. Germline V gene sequence: CDR1 MGHRA, CDR2 YSYEKL. V lost 5 bases and J lost 6, with 18 bases in between. The CDR3 is made up of 15 amino acids. CDR3 nucleotide sequence: TGCGCCAGCAGCGCCCTTGAGTCCACCACGGATACGCAGTATTTT. Translating it yields CASSALESTTDTQYF.

The gene calls are TRBV5-1 and TRBJ1-4, with TRBD1 identical over 7 bases. The CDR3 is 14 residues long. The germline V gene encodes CDR1 SGHRS and CDR2 YFSETQ. The trim removed 4 bases at V and 8 bases at J, leaving 8 bases unmatched. As DNA, the CDR3 is TGCGCCAGCAGCCAAAACAGGGGTGGAGAAAAACTGTTTTTT. Translated, it gives CASSQNRGGEKLFF. Variable domain in full (rest from reference TRBV5-1 and TRBJ1-4): KAGVTQTPRYLIKTRGQQVTLSCSPISGHRSVSWYQQTPGQGLQFLFEYFSETQRNKGNFPGRFSGRQFSNSRSEMNVSTLELGDSALYLCASSQNRGGEKLFFGSGTQLSVL.

The V call is TRBV15, the J call TRBJ2-3; D is unresolved. V was cut by 2 bases and J by 2 bases, with 8 bases left in between. Germline V gene sequence: CDR1 LNHNV, CDR2 YYDKDF (reference sequence). The CDR3 covers 14 residues. This chain's CDR3 is CATSRRLFTDTQYF. CDR3 sequence (DNA): TGTGCCACCAGCAGACGGTTATTCACAGATACGCAGTATTTT.

The genes are TRBV12-3 or TRBV12-4 and TRBJ1-2; 7 bases are shared with TRBD1. The V and J ends lost 6 bases and 3 bases, in that order; junction bases with no gene match: 4. The CDR3 extends over 13 amino acids. CDR3 region: CASRYQGDYGYTF. For the CDR3, the DNA is TGTGCCAGCAGGTATCAGGGGGACTATGGCTACACCTTC.

The chain links TRBV6-1 to TRBJ1-4; TRBD1 is a possible D gene (5 bases). The length of the CDR3 is 17 residues. CDR1 MNHNS and CDR2 SASEGT come from the germline V gene. V shed 1 base and J shed 0 bases, with 12 bases lying between them. CDR3 coding DNA: TGTGCCAGCAGTGAAGAAGGAGACAGTGCAACTAATGAAAAACTGTTTTTT. Its translation: CASSEEGDSATNEKLFF.

In its sample, this clone was seen once. V is TRBV3-1 (or the pseudogene TRBV3-2) and J is TRBJ2-6; D perhaps matches TRBD1 (6 bases). This CDR3 is 18 amino acids long. Trimming took 7 bases from V and 0 from J, leaving 19 bases between them. Germline V gene sequence: CDR1 LGHDT, CDR2 YNNKEL (reference sequence). Written as DNA, the CDR3 is TGTGCCAGCACCACAGGGTGGGATCTCAGCTCTGGGGCCAACGTCCTGACTTTC. Translation gives CASTTGWDLSSGANVLTF.

The V gene is TRBV7-8, the J gene TRBJ1-4; a weak D match, TRBD1 (6 bases). Germline V gene lookup returns CDR1 SGHVS and CDR2 FQNEAQ. V lost 4 bases and J 3 bases, leaving 15 bases between the germline ends. The CDR3 length is 16 residues. DNA of the CDR3: TGTGCCAGCAGCTCCCGCTTGGGGGCCGCTAATGAAAAACTGTTTTTT. Amino acid sequence: CASSSRLGAANEKLFF.

The J gene is TRBJ1-2, the V gene TRBV7-2; D ambiguous. Germline lookup yields CDR1 SGHTA and CDR2 FQGNSA. Trimming shortened V by 5 bases and J by 4 bases, and 17 bases separated the two germline ends. The CDR3 covers 15 residues. This CDR3 is CASSPQAGSFYGYTF. Here the CDR3 DNA reads TGTGCCAGCAGCCCTCAGGCCGGGAGTTTCTATGGCTACACCTTC.

The chain uses TRBV5-6 and TRBJ1-5; no definite D call. Germline V gene sequence: CDR1 SGHDT, CDR2 YYEEEE. V lost 4 bases and J 2 bases, leaving 7 bases between the germline ends. The CDR3 spans 13 residues. CDR3 coding DNA: TGTGCCAGCAGCGCCGCGGGCAATCAGCCCCAGCATTTT. As protein: CASSAAGNQPQHF.